This T cell receptor (beta chain) derives from a study of blood T cell repertoires in COVID-19. Study in general: Sites across the United States, Italy and Spain contributed samples from acute and convalescent COVID-19.

The data were produced by immunoSEQ multiplex PCR, yet TCRdb's version contains in-frame clones alone and is incomplete. This sample carries roughly 410,000 clones, roughly 86% of them seen once, and the ten largest clones take 2.3%. The sequencing input was peripheral blood. This TCR came from a woman in her sixties or seventies with COVID-19, enrolled during active disease.

CDR3 nucleotides: TGTGCCAGTAGTCGAAGAACAGGGTCCGGGACAGATACGCAGTATTTT. Protein sequence: CASSRRTGSGTDTQYF. The V and J genes are TRBV19 and TRBJ2-3, with D possibly being TRBD1 (6 bases). Germline CDR1 LNHDA, CDR2 SQIVND (reference sequence). V shed 5 bases and J shed 3 bases, with 18 bases lying between them. The CDR3 extends over 16 amino acids.